This T cell receptor (beta chain) was sequenced for a study of cytomegalovirus exposure and HLA in healthy donors. The wider study: A prior study identified some 100 million unique TCR beta sequences from about 180 million T cells. General study points: Altogether, more than 150 TCR beta chains were recorded as cytomegalovirus-associated.

The PCR was carried out with 60 Vbeta primers and 13 Jbeta primers. The table came from immunoSEQ multiplex PCR; TCRdb's copy has only in-frame clones and leaves some out. Among about 120,000 clones listed, approximately 72% were seen once. Remarks on this clone: Antigen unknown.

V was clipped by 4 bases and J by 3 bases; unmatched bases: 16. The CDR3 covers 20 residues. CDR1 and CDR2 from the germline V gene are LNHDA and SQIVND (reference sequence). The chain employs TRBV19 and TRBJ2-2; 11 nucleotides match TRBD1. The sequencing sample was made of PBMCs. The source of this sequence is a woman aged 40 to 55 in good health and CMV-seropositive. This chain's CDR3 is CASSNRPRTGGRLYTGELFF. CDR3 bases: TGTGCCAGTAGTAATCGCCCAAGGACAGGGGGCCGCCTGTACACCGGGGAGCTGTTTTTT.